One sample yielded the 25 T cell receptor beta chains listed below, sequenced in a study of radiotherapy plus CTLA-4 blockade in lung cancer. Using immunoSEQ multiplex PCR, the repertoire was profiled, and TCRdb retains in-frame clones only, with some absent. Altogether more than 35,000 clones are present, 75% to 90% being singletons, with the ten largest covering about 6%. The starting material was peripheral blood, obtained from a patient treated with radiotherapy plus ipilimumab. The receptors were sampled from a human donor with non-small cell lung cancer who had stable disease on radiotherapy plus ipilimumab.

The chain joins TRBV28 to TRBJ2-7, with TRBD1 matching over 8 bases. Trimming cost V 5 bases and J 2 bases; bases outside gene matches: 11. Germline values: CDR1 MDHEN, CDR2 SYDVKM. There are 16 residues in the CDR3. CDR3 loop: CASSGDTDRAAYEQYF. The CDR3 DNA sequence: TGTGCCAGCAGTGGGGATACGGACAGGGCTGCCTACGAGCAGTACTTC.

This clone occurred once. Here the CDR3 DNA reads TGCGCCAGCAGCGCACGGGACAGGGGTAGCGAGCAGTACTTC. Protein product: CASSARDRGSEQYF. The rearrangement joins TRBV10-2 to TRBJ2-7; 10 bases are a match to TRBD1. Trimming removed 6 bases from V and 6 bases from J; junction bases left unmatched: 8. Germline CDR1 reads WSHSY; CDR2 reads SAAADI. CDR3 length equals 14 residues.

V usage is TRBV19 and J usage is TRBJ2-5; D is possibly TRBD2 (5 bases). V lost 2 bases to trimming and J lost 4 bases, with 14 bases between them. Germline CDR1 and CDR2: LNHDA and SQIVND (reference sequence). This CDR3 has 15 amino acids. CDR3 in amino acids: CASSIRVRATETQYF. The CDR3 nucleotides read TGTGCCAGTAGTATAAGGGTGAGGGCCACAGAGACCCAGTACTTC.

The chain has TRBV5-1 and TRBJ2-3, with 10 nucleotides matching TRBD2. V shed 5 bases and J 3 bases; nucleotides not matched to a gene: 6. The germline V gene has CDR1 SGHRS and CDR2 YFSETQ. The CDR3 covers 15 residues. The chain's CDR3 is CASRVLAGETDTQYF. The CDR3 DNA follows: TGCGCCAGCAGAGTGCTAGCGGGAGAGACAGATACGCAGTATTTT. Using reference TRBV5-1 and TRBJ2-3 for the parts outside the CDR3, the full variable domain is KAGVTQTPRYLIKTRGQQVTLSCSPISGHRSVSWYQQTPGQGLQFLFEYFSETQRNKGNFPGRFSGRQFSNSRSEMNVSTLELGDSALYLCASRVLAGETDTQYFGPGTRLTVL.

The rearrangement joins TRBV9 to TRBJ1-5, with 7 bases matching TRBD1. Per the germline V gene, CDR1 is SGDLS and CDR2 is YYNGEE. The CDR3 is 17 amino acids. After removal of 4 bases from V and 4 bases from J, the junction contained 14 bases not matched to a gene. CDR3 amino acids: CASSPGTQTGSNQPQHF. The CDR3 DNA is TGTGCCAGCAGCCCGGGGACACAGACAGGGAGTAATCAGCCCCAGCATTTT.

The chain is built from TRBV7-8 and TRBJ1-4, with a possible D match to TRBD1 (5 bases). The V end lost 2 bases, the J end lost 3 bases, and 19 bases lay between the germline ends. The V gene's germline CDR1 is SGHVS and CDR2 FQNEAQ. This CDR3 spans 18 amino acids. This CDR3 reads CASSLLPGRGIANEKLFF. Here the CDR3 DNA reads TGTGCCAGCAGCTTACTTCCAGGGAGGGGTATAGCTAATGAAAAACTGTTTTTT.

This rearrangement joins TRBV28 to TRBJ2-7, with 9 bases fitting TRBD1. There are 14 residues in the CDR3. Germline CDR1 is MDHEN and CDR2 is SYDVKM. With V trimmed by 3 bases and J by 4 bases, 4 bases remained unmatched. The CDR3 spells CASSFRTGDYEQYF. CDR3 DNA: TGTGCCAGCAGTTTTCGGACAGGGGATTACGAGCAGTACTTC.

The V call is TRBV7-2, the J call TRBJ1-3; D ambiguous. The germline gives CDR1 SGHTA, CDR2 FQGNSA. The CDR3 spans 15 residues. The V end lost 1 base, the J end lost 0 bases, and 7 bases lay between the germline ends. DNA of the CDR3: TGTGCCAGCAGCTTAGTGGTGAGCTCTGGAAACACCATATATTTT. It codes for CASSLVVSSGNTIYF.

The chain recombines TRBV7-9 with TRBJ1-3; TRBD1 matches at 7 bases. Germline CDR1 reads SEHNR; CDR2 reads FQNEAQ (reference sequence). With V trimmed by 3 bases and J by 1 base, 0 bases remained unmatched. This CDR3 contains 14 residues. The CDR3 sequence: CASSLTGSGNTIYF. The CDR3, as DNA: TGTGCCAGCAGCTTGACAGGGTCTGGAAACACCATATATTTT.

The rearrangement uses TRBV10-2 and TRBJ2-6, with D unresolved. The CDR3 runs to 15 residues. Germline loops: CDR1 WSHSY, CDR2 SAAADI. Trimming left V 4 bases short and J 3 bases short, with 10 bases between. CDR3 loop: CASSGKAGGANVLTF. CDR3 bases: TGCGCCAGCAGTGGGAAAGCAGGTGGGGCCAACGTCCTGACTTTC.

The chain uses TRBV6-1 and TRBJ2-7; TRBD2 aligns across 7 bases. Germline CDR1 and CDR2: MNHNS and SASEGT. CDR3 length equals 17 residues. Losses at the gene ends were 0 bases for V and 5 bases for J; bases not matched to a gene: 13. The CDR3 loop reads CASSEAPIGGSGDEQYF. Written as DNA, the CDR3 is TGTGCCAGCAGTGAAGCGCCAATCGGCGGGAGTGGGGACGAGCAGTACTTC.

This chain joins TRBV4-3 and TRBJ2-5, with 7 bases fitting TRBD1. CDR1 is LGHNA and CDR2 is YSLEER in the germline V gene. The CDR3 has 14 residues. V dropped 5 bases and J dropped 4; count of bases not matched to a gene: 7. The CDR3 DNA reads as TGCGCCAGCAGCGGGGGAGCAGGGGGAGAGACCCAGTACTTC. Encoded protein: CASSGGAGGETQYF.

CDR3 loop: CASSSGTSGTNTDTQYF. DNA for the CDR3: TGTGCCAGCAGCTCAGGGACTAGCGGGACCAACACAGATACGCAGTATTTT. V usage is TRBV7-7 and J usage is TRBJ2-3; the match to TRBD2 covers 13 bases. The CDR3 runs to 17 residues. Per germline, CDR1 SSHAT and CDR2 FNYEAQ (reference sequence). V lost 4 bases and J lost 2; bases outside the gene matches: 6.

The chain joins TRBV7-8 to TRBJ2-3; TRBD2 matches 8 bases. The germline gives CDR1 SGHVS, CDR2 FQNEAQ. V trimming: 8 bases; J trimming: 1 base; junction bases outside the gene matches: 17. The CDR3 runs 18 residues. Here the CDR3 reads CASGEGAGGFGGTDTQYF. CDR3 nucleotides: TGTGCCAGCGGAGAAGGTGCGGGAGGATTTGGGGGCACAGATACGCAGTATTTT.

The chain uses TRBV7-9 and TRBJ1-1; D possibly corresponds to TRBD1 (6 bases). Germline V lookup: CDR1 SEHNR, CDR2 FQNEAQ (reference sequence). This CDR3 has 15 amino acids. V was pared by 1 base and J by 3 bases, with 12 bases between. CDR3 loop: CASSLVGGPHTEAFF. DNA for the CDR3: TGTGCCAGCAGCTTAGTTGGGGGCCCTCACACTGAAGCTTTCTTT.

The chain uses TRBV19 and TRBJ2-5; D uncertain. Germline V gives CDR1 LNHDA, CDR2 SQIVND (reference sequence). V was pared by 6 bases and J by 2 bases, with 13 bases between. The CDR3 extends over 14 amino acids. CDR3 sequence (DNA): TGTGCCAGTAGCCGACAAGCCCTTCAAGAGACCCAGTACTTC. It translates to CASSRQALQETQYF. The full variable domain, completed using reference TRBV19 and TRBJ2-5, is DGGITQSPKYLFRKEGQNVTLSCEQNLNHDAMYWYRQDPGQGLRLIYYSQIVNDFQKGDIAEGYSVSREKKESFPLTVTSAQKNPTAFYLCASSRQALQETQYFGPGTRLLVL.

J is TRBJ2-3 and V is TRBV5-1, with 7 bases that match TRBD2. V trimming: 1 base; J trimming: 1 base; junction bases outside the gene matches: 6. Germline loops: CDR1 SGHRS, CDR2 YFSETQ. The length of the CDR3 is 16 residues. The CDR3 DNA sequence: TGCGCCAGCAGCTTGAGACTAGCCGAACGCACAGATACGCAGTATTTT. Amino acids: CASSLRLAERTDTQYF.

The chain carries TRBV27 and TRBJ2-1; D possibly corresponds to TRBD1 (6 bases). The CDR3 has 16 residues. The V and J ends lost 3 bases and 3 bases respectively, with 15 bases between them. Germline CDR1 reads MNHEY; CDR2 reads SMNVEV (reference sequence). CDR3 protein: CASSLRGSRLYNEQFF. CDR3 sequence (DNA): TGTGCCAGCAGTTTGAGGGGGTCTCGACTCTACAATGAGCAGTTCTTC.

The chain recombines TRBV7-9 with TRBJ2-2, with a possible D match to TRBD2 (6 bases). Trimming pared 5 bases from V and 2 bases from J, leaving 15 bases between. This CDR3 is built from 16 residues. CDR1 is SEHNR and CDR2 is FQNEAQ in the germline V gene (reference sequence). The CDR3: CASSRIAETNTGELFF. The CDR3 DNA is TGTGCCAGCAGCCGGATAGCGGAGACCAACACCGGGGAGCTGTTTTTT.

J is TRBJ1-1 and V is TRBV7-2; D may be TRBD1 (5 bases). In germline, CDR1 is SGHTA, CDR2 FQGNSA. The length of the CDR3 is 15 residues. The V gene lost 1 base and the J gene lost 0 bases, with 9 bases spanning the gap. CDR3 DNA: TGTGCCAGCAGCTTAGGGGGGGGACTGAACACTGAAGCTTTCTTT. It translates to CASSLGGGLNTEAFF.

The genes are TRBV4-3 and TRBJ1-2; 8 nucleotides align to TRBD1. J was trimmed by 9 bases and V by 1 base; bases with no gene match: 7. The CDR3 length is 14 residues. Germline loops: CDR1 LGHNA, CDR2 YSLEER. Here the CDR3 DNA reads TGCGCCAGCAGCCAAGGGACTGACAGGGGCAGCTACACCTTC. As protein: CASSQGTDRGSYTF.

This clone was seen just once. The J gene is TRBJ2-7, the V gene TRBV7-2; 10 bases are shared with TRBD2. Germline CDR1 is SGHTA and CDR2 is FQGNSA. J was trimmed by 3 bases and V by 5 bases; bases with no gene match: 16. The CDR3 is 18 amino acids. CDR3 DNA: TGTGCCAGCAGCCCGGGACCCAGCGGACTAGCGGTCGACTACGAGCAGTACTTC. The encoded protein is CASSPGPSGLAVDYEQYF.

V usage is TRBV28 and J usage is TRBJ1-4; unclear D gene. CDR3 length equals 15 residues. CDR1 and CDR2 from the germline V gene are MDHEN and SYDVKM. V was pared by 2 bases and J by 0 bases, with 7 bases between. The CDR3 loop reads CASSLHGATNEKLFF. The CDR3 region has the DNA TGTGCCAGCAGTTTACACGGTGCAACTAATGAAAAACTGTTTTTT.

The chain is built from TRBV5-4 and TRBJ2-1, with 13 bases identical to TRBD2. This CDR3 spans 16 amino acids. Trimming at V came to 4 bases and at J to 8 bases, leaving 9 bases not matched to a gene. The germline V gene has CDR1 SGHNT and CDR2 YYREEE (reference sequence). The CDR3 sequence: CASSVDPGLAGYEQFF. CDR3 DNA: TGTGCCAGCAGCGTAGACCCGGGACTAGCGGGATATGAGCAGTTCTTC.

The rearrangement joins TRBV4-3 to TRBJ2-2; 13 nucleotides match TRBD2. The CDR3 contains 17 residues. V lost 4 bases and J lost 7; bases outside the gene matches: 9. Germline values: CDR1 LGHNA, CDR2 YSLEER. Here the CDR3 reads CASSRRLAGGGNGELFF. The CDR3 coding sequence is TGCGCCAGCAGCCGACGACTAGCGGGAGGTGGGAACGGGGAGCTGTTTTTT.